This TCR beta chain was sequenced in a study of identical twins. Study-level points and caveats: Fewer insertions marked abundant cord blood beta clonotypes; young adult naive trended weakly, memory not at all.

Remarks on this clonotype: Its target is not known.

All donors comprised healthy Caucasians. Unique molecular identifiers were in the cDNA, with template-switch universal primer binding. TCRdb re-analysed the 5' RACE reads in MiXCR, keeping a single row per CDR3 protein. This table has 1,800,000 or so distinct CDR3 sequences, around 29% appearing once. Losses at the gene ends were 2 bases for V and 5 bases for J; bases not matched to a gene: 12. The V gene's germline CDR1 is MNHEY and CDR2 SVGAGI. The CDR3 extends over 18 amino acids. J is TRBJ1-2 and V is TRBV6-5, with 12 bases lining up with TRBD1. Material: cord blood. The sequence derives from a newborn girl in good health. For the CDR3, the DNA is TGTGCCAGCAGTTACCATACCCCGGGACAGGGGGCGGGTTATGGCTACACCTTC. Translation: CASSYHTPGQGAGYGYTF.